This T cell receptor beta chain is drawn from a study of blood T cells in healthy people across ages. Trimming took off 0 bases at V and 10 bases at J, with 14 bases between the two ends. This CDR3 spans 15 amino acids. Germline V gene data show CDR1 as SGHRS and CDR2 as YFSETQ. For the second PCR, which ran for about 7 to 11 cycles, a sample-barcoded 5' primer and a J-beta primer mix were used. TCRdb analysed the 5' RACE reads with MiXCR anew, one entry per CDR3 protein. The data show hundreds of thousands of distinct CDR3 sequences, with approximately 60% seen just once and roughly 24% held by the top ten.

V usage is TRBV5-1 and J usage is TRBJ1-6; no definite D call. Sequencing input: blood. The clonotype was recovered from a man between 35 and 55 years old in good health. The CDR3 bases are TGCGCCAGCAGCTTGGAAAGCAACCCACCGTCACCCCTCCACTTT. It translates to CASSLESNPPSPLHF.